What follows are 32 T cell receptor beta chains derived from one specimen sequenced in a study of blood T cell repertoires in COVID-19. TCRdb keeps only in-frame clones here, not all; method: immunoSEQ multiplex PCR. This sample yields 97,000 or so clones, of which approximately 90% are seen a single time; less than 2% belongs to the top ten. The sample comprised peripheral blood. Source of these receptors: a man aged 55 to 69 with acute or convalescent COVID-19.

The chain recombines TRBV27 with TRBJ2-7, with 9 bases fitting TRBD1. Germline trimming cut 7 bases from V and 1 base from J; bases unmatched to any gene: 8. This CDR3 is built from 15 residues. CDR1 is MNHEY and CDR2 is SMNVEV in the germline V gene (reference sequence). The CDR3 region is CASILRDRVSYEQYF. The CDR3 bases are TGTGCCAGCATACTCCGGGACAGGGTTTCCTACGAGCAGTACTTC.

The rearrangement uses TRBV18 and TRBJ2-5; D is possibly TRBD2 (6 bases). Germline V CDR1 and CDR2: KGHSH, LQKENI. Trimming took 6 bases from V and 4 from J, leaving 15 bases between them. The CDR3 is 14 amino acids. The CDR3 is CASSAGTAGETQYF. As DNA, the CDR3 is TGTGCCAGCTCGGCCGGGACTGCCGGAGAGACCCAGTACTTC. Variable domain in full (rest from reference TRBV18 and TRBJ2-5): NAGVMQNPRHLVRRRGQEARLRCSPMKGHSHVYWYRQLPEEGLKFMVYLQKENIIDESGMPKERFSAEFPKEGPSILRIQQVVRGDSAAYFCASSAGTAGETQYFGPGTRLLVL.

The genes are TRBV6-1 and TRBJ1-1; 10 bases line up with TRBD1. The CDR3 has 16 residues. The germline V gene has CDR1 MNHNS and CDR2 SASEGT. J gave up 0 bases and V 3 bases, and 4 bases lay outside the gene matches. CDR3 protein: CASSDRDRGLNTEAFF. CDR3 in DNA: TGTGCCAGCAGTGACCGGGACAGGGGATTGAACACTGAAGCTTTCTTT.

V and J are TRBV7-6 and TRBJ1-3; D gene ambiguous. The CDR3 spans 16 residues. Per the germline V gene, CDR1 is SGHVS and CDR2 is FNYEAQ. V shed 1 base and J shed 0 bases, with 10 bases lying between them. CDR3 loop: CASSLEPGLSGNTIYF. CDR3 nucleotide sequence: TGTGCCAGCAGCTTAGAGCCAGGCCTCTCTGGAAACACCATATATTTT.

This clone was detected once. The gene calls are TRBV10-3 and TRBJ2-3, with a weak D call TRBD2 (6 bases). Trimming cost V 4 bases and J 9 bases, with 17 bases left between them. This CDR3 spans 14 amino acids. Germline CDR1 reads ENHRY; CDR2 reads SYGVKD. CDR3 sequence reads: CAISGRQARGTQYF. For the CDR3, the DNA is TGTGCCATCAGTGGGCGCCAGGCCCGGGGGACGCAGTATTTT.

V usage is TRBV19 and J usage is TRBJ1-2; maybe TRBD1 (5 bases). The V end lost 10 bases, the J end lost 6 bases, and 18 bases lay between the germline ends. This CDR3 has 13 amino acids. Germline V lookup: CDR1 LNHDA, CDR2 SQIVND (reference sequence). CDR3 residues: CATSPGGGHGYTF. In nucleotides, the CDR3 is TGTGCCACCTCGCCCGGGGGAGGCCATGGCTACACCTTC.

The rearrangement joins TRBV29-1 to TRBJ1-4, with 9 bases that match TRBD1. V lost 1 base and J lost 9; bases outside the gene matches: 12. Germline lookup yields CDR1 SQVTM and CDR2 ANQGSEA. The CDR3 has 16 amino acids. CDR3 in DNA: TGCAGCGTTGAAGGGGGGACAGGGCCCTCTAGGAAAAAACTGTTTTTT. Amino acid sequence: CSVEGGTGPSRKKLFF. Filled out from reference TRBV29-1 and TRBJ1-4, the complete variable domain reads SAVISQKPSRDICQRGTSLTIQCQVDSQVTMMFWYRQQPGQSLTLIATANQGSEATYESGFVIDKFPISRPNLTFSTLTVSNMSPEDSSIYLCSVEGGTGPSRKKLFFGSGTQLSVL.

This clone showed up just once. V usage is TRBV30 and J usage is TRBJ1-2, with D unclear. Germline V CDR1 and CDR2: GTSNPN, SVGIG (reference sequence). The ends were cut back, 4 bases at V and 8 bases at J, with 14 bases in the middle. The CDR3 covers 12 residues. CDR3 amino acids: CAWNRGTMGYTF. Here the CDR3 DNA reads TGTGCCTGGAACCGGGGTACAATGGGCTACACCTTC.

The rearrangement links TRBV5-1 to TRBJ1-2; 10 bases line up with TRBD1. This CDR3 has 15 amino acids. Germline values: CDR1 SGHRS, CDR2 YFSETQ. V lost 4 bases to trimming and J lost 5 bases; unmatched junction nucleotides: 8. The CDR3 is CASSAGTGVGYGYTF. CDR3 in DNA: TGCGCCAGCAGCGCAGGGACAGGGGTTGGGTATGGCTACACCTTC.

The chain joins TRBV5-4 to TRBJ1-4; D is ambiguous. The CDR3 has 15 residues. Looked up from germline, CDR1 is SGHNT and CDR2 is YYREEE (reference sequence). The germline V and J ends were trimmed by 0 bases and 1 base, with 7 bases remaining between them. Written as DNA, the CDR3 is TGTGCCAGCAGCTTGGTTGAGGGAACTAATGAAAAACTGTTTTTT. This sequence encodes CASSLVEGTNEKLFF.

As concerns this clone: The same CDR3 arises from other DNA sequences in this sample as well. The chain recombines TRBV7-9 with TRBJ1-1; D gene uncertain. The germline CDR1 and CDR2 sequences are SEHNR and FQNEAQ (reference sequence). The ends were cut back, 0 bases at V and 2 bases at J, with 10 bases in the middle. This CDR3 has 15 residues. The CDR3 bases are TGTGCCAGCAGCTTAGCGCTTCCGGGTAACACTGAAGCTTTCTTT. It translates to CASSLALPGNTEAFF.

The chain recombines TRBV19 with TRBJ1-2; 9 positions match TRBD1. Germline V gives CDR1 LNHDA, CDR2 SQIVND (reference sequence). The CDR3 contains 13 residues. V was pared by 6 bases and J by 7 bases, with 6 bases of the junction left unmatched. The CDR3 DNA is TGTGCCAGTAGCCCGACAGGGGGACGTGGCTACACCTTC. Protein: CASSPTGGRGYTF.

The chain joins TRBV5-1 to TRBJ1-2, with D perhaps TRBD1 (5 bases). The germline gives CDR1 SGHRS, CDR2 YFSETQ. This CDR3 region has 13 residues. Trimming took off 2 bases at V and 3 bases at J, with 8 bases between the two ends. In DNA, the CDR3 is TGCGCCAGCAGCTTTACGGGGGACTATGGCTACACCTTC. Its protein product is CASSFTGDYGYTF.

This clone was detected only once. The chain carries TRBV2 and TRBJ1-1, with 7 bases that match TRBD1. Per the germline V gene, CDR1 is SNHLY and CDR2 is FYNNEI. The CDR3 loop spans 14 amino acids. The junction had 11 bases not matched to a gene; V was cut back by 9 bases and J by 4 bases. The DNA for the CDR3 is TGTGCCAGACAACAGGGGACGGGTATCACTGAAGCTTTCTTT. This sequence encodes CARQQGTGITEAFF. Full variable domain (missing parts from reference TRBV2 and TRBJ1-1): EPEVTQTPSHQVTQMGQEVILRCVPISNHLYFYWYRQILGQKVEFLVSFYNNEISEKSEIFDDQFSVERPDGSNFTLKIRSTKLEDSAMYFCARQQGTGITEAFFGQGTRLTVV.

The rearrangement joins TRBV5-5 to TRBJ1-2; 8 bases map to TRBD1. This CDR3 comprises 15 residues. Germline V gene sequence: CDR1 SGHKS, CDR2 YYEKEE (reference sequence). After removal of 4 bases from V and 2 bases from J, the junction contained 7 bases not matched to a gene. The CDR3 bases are TGTGCCAGCAGCCCGTGGACAGGGCCGAACTATGGCTACACCTTC. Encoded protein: CASSPWTGPNYGYTF.

This CDR3 reads CASSSRGVDTEAFF. Here the CDR3 DNA reads TGTGCCAGCAGCTCCAGGGGGGTAGACACTGAAGCTTTCTTT. The chain combines TRBV7-6 with TRBJ1-1; 7 nucleotides match TRBD1. Germline lookup yields CDR1 SGHVS and CDR2 FNYEAQ. The length of the CDR3 is 14 residues. V lost 4 bases, J lost 3 bases, and 5 bases stayed unmatched.

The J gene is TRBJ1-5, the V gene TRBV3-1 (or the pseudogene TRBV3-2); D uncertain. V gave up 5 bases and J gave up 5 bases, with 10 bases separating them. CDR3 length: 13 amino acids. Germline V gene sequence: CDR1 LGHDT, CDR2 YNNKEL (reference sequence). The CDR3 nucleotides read TGTGCCAGCAGCTTCTCAGAAGATCAGCCCCAGCATTTT. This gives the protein CASSFSEDQPQHF.

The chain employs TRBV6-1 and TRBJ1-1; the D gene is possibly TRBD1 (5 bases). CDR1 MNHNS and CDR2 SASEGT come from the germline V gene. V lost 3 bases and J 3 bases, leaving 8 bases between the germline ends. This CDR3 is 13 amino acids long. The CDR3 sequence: CASSDGGYTEAFF. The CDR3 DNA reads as TGTGCCAGCAGTGATGGGGGGTACACTGAAGCTTTCTTT.

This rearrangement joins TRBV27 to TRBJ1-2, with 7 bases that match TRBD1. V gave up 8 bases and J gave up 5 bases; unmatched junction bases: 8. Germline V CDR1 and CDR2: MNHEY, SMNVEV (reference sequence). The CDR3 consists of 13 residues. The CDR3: CASADRVGYGYTF. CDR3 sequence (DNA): TGTGCCAGCGCAGACAGGGTAGGTTATGGCTACACCTTC.

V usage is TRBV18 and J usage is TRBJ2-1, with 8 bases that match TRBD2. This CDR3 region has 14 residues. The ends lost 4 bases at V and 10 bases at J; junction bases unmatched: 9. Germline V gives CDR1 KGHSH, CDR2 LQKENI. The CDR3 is CASSLSGTSSEQFF. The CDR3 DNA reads TGTGCCAGCTCACTCTCCGGGACTAGTAGCGAGCAGTTCTTC.

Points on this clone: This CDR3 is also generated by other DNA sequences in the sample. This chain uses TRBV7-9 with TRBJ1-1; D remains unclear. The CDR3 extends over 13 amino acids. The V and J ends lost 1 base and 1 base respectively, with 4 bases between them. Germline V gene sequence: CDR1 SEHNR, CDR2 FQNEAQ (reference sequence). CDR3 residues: CASSLGQNTEAFF. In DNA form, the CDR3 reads TGTGCCAGCAGCTTAGGACAGAACACTGAAGCTTTCTTT.

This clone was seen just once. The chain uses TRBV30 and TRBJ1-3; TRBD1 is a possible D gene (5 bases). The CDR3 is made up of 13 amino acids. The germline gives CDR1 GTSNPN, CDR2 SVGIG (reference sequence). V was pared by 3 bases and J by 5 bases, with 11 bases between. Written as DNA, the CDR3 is TGTGCCTGGAGACAGGAGACGAGAAACACCATATATTTT. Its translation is CAWRQETRNTIYF.

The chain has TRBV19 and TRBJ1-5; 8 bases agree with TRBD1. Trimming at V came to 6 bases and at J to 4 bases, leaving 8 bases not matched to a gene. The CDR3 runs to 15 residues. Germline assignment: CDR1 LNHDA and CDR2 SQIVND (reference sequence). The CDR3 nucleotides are TGTGCCAGTAGACAGGGGGTGACGTTTAATCAGCCCCAGCATTTT. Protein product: CASRQGVTFNQPQHF.

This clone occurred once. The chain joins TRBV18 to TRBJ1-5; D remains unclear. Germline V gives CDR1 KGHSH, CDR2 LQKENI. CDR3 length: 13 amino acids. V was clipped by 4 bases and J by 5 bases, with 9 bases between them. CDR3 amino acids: CASSRASYQPQHF. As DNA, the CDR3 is TGTGCCAGCTCACGTGCGTCGTATCAGCCCCAGCATTTT.

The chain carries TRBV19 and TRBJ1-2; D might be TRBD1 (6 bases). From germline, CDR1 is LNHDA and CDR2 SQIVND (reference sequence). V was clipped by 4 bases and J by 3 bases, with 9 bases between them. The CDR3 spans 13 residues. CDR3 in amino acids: CASSTGTHYGYTF. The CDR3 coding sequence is TGTGCCAGTAGTACCGGGACACACTATGGCTACACCTTC.

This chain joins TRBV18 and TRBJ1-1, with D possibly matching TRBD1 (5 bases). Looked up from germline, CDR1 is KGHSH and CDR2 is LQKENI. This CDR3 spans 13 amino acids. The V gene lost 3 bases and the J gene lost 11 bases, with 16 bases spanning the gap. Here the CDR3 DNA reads TGTGCCAGCTCACCTGCCACAGGCTCGGAGGCTTTCTTT. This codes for CASSPATGSEAFF.

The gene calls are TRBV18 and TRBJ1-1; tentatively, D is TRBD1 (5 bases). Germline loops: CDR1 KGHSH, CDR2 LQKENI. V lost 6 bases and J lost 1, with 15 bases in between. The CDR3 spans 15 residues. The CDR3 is CASSSTGTANTEAFF. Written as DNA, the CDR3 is TGTGCCAGCTCGTCAACCGGGACTGCGAACACTGAAGCTTTCTTT.

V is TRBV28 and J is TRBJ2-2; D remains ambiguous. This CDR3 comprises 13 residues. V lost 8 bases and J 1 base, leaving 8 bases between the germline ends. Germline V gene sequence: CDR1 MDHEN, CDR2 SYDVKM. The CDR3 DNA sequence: TGTGCCAGCGTCAGAATGAACACCGGGGAGCTGTTTTTT. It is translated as CASVRMNTGELFF.

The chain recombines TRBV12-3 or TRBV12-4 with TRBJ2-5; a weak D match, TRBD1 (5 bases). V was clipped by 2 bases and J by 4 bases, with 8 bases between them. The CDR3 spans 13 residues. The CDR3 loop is CASSLQGRETQYF. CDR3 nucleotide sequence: TGTGCCAGCAGTTTACAGGGTAGAGAGACCCAGTACTTC.

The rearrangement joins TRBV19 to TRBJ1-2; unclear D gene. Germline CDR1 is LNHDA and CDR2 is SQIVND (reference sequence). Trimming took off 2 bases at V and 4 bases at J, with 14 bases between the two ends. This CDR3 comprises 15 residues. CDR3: CASSISRNLPYGYTF. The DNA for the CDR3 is TGTGCCAGTAGTATATCCAGGAACCTACCCTATGGCTACACCTTC.

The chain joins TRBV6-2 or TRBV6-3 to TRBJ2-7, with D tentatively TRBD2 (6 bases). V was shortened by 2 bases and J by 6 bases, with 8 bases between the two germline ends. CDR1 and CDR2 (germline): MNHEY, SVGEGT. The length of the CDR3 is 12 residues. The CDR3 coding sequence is TGTGCCAGCAGTTACGGAGGGTTCGAGCAGTACTTC. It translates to CASSYGGFEQYF.

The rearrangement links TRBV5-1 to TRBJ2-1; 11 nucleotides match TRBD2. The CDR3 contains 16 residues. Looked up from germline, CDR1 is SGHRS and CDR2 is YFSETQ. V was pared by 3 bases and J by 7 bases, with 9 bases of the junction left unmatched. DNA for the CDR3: TGCGCCAGCAGCTCGTTAGCGGGGGGGCTAATGAATGAGCAGTTCTTC. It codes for CASSSLAGGLMNEQFF.